This T cell receptor beta chain originates from a study of blood T cell repertoires in COVID-19. Across the study: Sample material is recorded as cDNA or gDNA derived from T cells, B-cell-depleted T cells, or PBMCs.

V dropped 5 bases and J dropped 5 bases, with 6 bases sitting between them. Germline CDR1 MDHEN, CDR2 SYDVKM. The CDR3 covers 11 residues. This clone was counted once. Authors' analysis steps: Amplified reference gene primers provided the basis for estimating nucleated cell counts. Using immunoSEQ multiplex PCR, the repertoire was profiled, and TCRdb retains in-frame clones only, with some absent. V and J calls and clone size follow that table, whereas D and trimming were derived from the DNA. The table records over 250,000 clones, approximately 85% of them present only once. The chain carries TRBV28 and TRBJ1-2; D unclear. The sample taken for sequencing was peripheral blood. This clonotype originated in a human donor in a cohort sampled during active COVID-19. The CDR3 spells CASSTVYGYTF. The CDR3 DNA follows: TGTGCCAGCAGTACAGTTTATGGCTACACCTTC.